This note documents a single TCR beta chain sequence. Its antigen is undetermined. CDR3 length: 13 residues. The V and J ends lost 3 bases and 3 bases respectively, with 7 bases between them. The germline V gene has CDR1 SGHVS and CDR2 FNYEAQ. This sample is drawn from a study of cytomegalovirus exposure and HLA in healthy donors. Healthy donors of bone marrow made up the group. Study results and caveats: A later analysis by the authors found several of the most significant clusters apparently linked to common viral pathogens. While the bulk of TCR sequences proved rare, some public TCRs turned up in many donors.

The primer mix had 60 Vbeta and 13 Jbeta primers. Sequenced by immunoSEQ multiplex PCR; TCRdb stores in-frame clones only, minus some. The sample includes approximately 50,000 clones. V gene TRBV7-6 combines with J gene TRBJ2-3; D possibly corresponds to TRBD1 (5 bases). This receptor was obtained from a male donor in good health and CMV-seropositive. Sequencing was performed on PBMCs. CDR3 protein: CASSLSGTDTQYF. CDR3 DNA sequence: TGTGCCAGCAGCTTGTCAGGGACAGATACGCAGTATTTT.